This T cell receptor beta chain is from a study of PD-1 blockade in classical Hodgkin lymphoma. Study-level points and caveats: Repertoire difference causes, possibly disease activity or prior therapy, remain undefined.

Note on this clone: Its cognate antigen is unknown.

Repertoires were generated with immunoSEQ multiplex PCR, while TCRdb's copy carries only in-frame clones and drops some. The sample includes around 150,000 clones, less than 80% of them seen just once. Each patient experienced a relapse that followed autologous stem cell transplantation, and brentuximab vedotin exposure varied. With V trimmed by 4 bases and J by 4 bases, 6 bases remained unmatched. The CDR3 is 16 amino acids. Germline assignment: CDR1 SEHNR and CDR2 FQNEAQ (reference sequence). Sample: peripheral blood mononuclear cells (PBMCs), taken before the second cycle of nivolumab. The clonotype was recovered from a human donor with classical Hodgkin lymphoma. The gene calls are TRBV7-9 and TRBJ2-1, with TRBD2 matching 11 bases. The CDR3 DNA is TGTGCCAGCAGCTCAACTAGCGGGAGCCCTTACAATGAGCAGTTCTTC. Residues: CASSSTSGSPYNEQFF.